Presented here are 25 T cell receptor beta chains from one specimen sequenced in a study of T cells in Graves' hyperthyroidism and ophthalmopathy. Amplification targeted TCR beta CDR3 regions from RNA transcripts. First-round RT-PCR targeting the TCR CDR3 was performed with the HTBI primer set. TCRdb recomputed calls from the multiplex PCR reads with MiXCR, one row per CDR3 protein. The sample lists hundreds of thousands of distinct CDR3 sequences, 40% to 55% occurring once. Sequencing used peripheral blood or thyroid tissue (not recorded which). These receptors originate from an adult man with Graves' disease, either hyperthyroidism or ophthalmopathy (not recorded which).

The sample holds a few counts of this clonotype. The CDR3 loop is CASTLNWGATDEQYF. CDR3 DNA sequence: TGTGCCAGCACCCTAAACTGGGGGGCGACCGACGAGCAGTACTTC. V is TRBV7-9 and J is TRBJ2-7, with D perhaps given as TRBD1 or TRBD2 (6 bases each). V shed 7 bases and J shed 5 bases, with 21 bases lying between them. This CDR3 has 15 residues. The germline gives CDR1 SEHNR, CDR2 FQNEAQ (reference sequence).

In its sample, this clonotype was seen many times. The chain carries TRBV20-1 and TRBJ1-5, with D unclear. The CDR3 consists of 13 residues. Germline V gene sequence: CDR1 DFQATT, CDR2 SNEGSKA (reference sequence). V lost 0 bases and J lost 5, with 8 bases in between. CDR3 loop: CSAREGRDQPQHF. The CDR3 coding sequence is TGCAGTGCTAGAGAAGGGAGGGATCAGCCCCAGCATTTT.

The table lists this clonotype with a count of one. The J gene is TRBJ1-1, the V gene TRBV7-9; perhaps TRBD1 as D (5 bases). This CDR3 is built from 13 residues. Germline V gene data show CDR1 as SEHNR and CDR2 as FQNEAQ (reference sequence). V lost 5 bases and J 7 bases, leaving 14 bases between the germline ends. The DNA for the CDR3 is TGTGCCAGCAGCCACGGGACCGCGGGTGAAGCTTTCTTT. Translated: CASSHGTAGEAFF.

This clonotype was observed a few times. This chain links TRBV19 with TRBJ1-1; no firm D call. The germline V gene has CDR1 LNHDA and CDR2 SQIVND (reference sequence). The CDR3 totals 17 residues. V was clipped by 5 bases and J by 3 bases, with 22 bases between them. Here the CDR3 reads CASSLLPRVGRDTEAFF. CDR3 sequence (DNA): TGTGCCAGTAGTCTCCTCCCTCGGGTAGGGCGGGACACTGAAGCTTTCTTT.

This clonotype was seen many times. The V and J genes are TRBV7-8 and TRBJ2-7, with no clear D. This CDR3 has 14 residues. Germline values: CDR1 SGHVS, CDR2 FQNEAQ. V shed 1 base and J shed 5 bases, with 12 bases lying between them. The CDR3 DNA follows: TGTGCCAGCAGCTTAGGACTGGGGAATGACGAGCAGTACTTC. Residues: CASSLGLGNDEQYF.

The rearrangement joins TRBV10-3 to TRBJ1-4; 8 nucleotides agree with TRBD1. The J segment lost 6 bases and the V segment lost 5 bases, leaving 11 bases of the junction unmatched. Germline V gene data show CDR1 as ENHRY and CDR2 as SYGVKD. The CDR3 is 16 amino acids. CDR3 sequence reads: CAISPIDRGEDEKLFF. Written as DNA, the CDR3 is TGTGCCATCAGTCCAATTGACAGGGGCGAAGATGAAAAACTGTTTTTT.

This chain's CDR3 is CASSLHAGQPQHF. CDR3 nucleotides: TGTGCCAGCAGCTTACACGCGGGGCAGCCCCAGCATTTT. The J gene is TRBJ1-5, the V gene TRBV7-8; no firm D call. The CDR3 is made up of 13 amino acids. Trimming cost V 2 bases and J 7 bases, with 9 bases left between them. CDR1 and CDR2 from the germline V gene are SGHVS and FQNEAQ.

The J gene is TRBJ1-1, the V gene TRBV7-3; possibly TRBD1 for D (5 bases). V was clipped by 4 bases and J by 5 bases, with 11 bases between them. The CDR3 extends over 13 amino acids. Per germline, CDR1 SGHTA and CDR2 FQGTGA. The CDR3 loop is CASSWGGETEAFF. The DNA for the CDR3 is TGTGCCAGCAGCTGGGGGGGAGAAACTGAAGCTTTCTTT.

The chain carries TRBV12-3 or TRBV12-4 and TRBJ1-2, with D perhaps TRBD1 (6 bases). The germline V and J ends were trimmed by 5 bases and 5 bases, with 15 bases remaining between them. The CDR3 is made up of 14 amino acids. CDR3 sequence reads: CASSNGGNSYGYTF. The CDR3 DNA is TGTGCCAGCAGTAACGGGGGCAACAGTTATGGCTACACCTTC.

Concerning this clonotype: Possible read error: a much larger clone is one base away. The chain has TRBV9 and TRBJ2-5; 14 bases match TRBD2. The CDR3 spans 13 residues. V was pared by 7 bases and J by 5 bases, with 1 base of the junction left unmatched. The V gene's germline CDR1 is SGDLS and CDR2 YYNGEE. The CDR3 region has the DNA TGTGCCAGCGGGACTAGCGGGAGTGAGACCCAGTACTTC. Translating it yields CASGTSGSETQYF.

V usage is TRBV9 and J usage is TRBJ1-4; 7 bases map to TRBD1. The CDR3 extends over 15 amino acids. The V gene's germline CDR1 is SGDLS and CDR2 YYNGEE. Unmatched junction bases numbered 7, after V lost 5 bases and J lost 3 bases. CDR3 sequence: CASRQTDRANEKLFF. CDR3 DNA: TGTGCCAGCAGACAAACCGACAGGGCTAATGAAAAACTGTTTTTT.

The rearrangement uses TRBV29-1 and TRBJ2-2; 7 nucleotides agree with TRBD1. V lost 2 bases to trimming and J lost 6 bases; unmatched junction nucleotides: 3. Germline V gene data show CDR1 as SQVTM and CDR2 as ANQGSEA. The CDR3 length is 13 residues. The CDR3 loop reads CSVEPDRAGELFF. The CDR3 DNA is TGCAGCGTTGAACCCGACAGGGCCGGGGAGCTGTTTTTT.

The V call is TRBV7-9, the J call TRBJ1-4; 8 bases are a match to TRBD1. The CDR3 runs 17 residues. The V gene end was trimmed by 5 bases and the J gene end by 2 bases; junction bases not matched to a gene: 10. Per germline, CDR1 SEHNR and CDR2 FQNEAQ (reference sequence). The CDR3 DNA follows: TGTGCCAGCAGCGCCGGACAGGGTTTCCTGACTAATGAAAAACTGTTTTTT. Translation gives CASSAGQGFLTNEKLFF. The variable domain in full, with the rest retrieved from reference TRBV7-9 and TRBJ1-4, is DTGVSQNPRHKITKRGQNVTFRCDPISEHNRLYWYRQTLGQGPEFLTYFQNEAQLEKSRLLSDRFSAERPKGSFSTLEIQRTEQGDSAMYLCASSAGQGFLTNEKLFFGSGTQLSVL.

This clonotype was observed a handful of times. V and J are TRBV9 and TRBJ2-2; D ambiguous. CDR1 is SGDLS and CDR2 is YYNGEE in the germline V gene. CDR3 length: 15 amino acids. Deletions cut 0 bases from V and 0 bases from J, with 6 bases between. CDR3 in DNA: TGTGCCAGCAGCGTAGGGCTAACGAACACCGGGGAGCTGTTTTTT. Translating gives CASSVGLTNTGELFF. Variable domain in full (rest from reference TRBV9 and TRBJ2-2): DSGVTQTPKHLITATGQRVTLRCSPRSGDLSVYWYQQSLDQGLQFLIQYYNGEERAKGNILERFSAQQFPDLHSELNLSSLELGDSALYFCASSVGLTNTGELFFGEGSRLTVL.

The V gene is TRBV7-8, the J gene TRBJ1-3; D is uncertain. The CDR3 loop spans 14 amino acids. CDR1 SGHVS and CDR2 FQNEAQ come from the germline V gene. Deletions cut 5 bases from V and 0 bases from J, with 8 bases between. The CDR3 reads CASSSLISGNTIYF. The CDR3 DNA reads TGTGCCAGCAGCAGTTTAATCTCTGGAAACACCATATATTTT.

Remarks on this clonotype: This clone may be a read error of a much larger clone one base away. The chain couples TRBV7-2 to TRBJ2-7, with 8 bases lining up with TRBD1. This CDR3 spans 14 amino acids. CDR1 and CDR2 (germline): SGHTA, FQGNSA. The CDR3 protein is CASGFGQGPYEQYF. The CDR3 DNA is TGTGCCAGCGGCTTCGGACAGGGACCGTACGAGCAGTACTTC.

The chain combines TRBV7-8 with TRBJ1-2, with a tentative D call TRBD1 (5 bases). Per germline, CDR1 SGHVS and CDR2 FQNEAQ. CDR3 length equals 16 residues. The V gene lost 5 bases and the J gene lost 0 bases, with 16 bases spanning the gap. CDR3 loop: CASSRDQNIANYGYTF. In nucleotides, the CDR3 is TGTGCCAGCAGCCGGGACCAGAACATTGCTAACTATGGCTACACCTTC.

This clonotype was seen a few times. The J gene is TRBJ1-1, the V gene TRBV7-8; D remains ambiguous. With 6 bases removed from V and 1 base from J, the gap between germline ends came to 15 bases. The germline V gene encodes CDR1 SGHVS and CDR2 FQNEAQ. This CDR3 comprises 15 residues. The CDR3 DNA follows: TGTGCCAGCAGAATCACCTTGGCCGGGAACACTGAAGCTTTCTTT. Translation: CASRITLAGNTEAFF.

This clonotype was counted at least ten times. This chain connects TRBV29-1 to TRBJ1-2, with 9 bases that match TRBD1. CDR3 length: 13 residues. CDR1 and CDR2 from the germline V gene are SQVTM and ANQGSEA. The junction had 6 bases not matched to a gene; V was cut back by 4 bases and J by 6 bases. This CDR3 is CSVGPGQGDGYTF. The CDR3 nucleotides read TGCAGCGTTGGACCGGGACAGGGTGATGGCTACACCTTC.

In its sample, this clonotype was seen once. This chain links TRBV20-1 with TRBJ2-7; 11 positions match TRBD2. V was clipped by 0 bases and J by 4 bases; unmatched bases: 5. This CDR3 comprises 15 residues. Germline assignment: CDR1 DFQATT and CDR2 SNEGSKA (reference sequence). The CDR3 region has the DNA TGCAGTGCTAGAGATGCTACTAGCGGGAGATACGAGCAGTACTTC. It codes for CSARDATSGRYEQYF.

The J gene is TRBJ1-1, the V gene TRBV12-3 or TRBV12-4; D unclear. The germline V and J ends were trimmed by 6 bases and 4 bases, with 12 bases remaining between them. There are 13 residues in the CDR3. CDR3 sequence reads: CASRGGETTEAFF. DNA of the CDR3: TGTGCCAGCAGAGGCGGTGAGACCACTGAAGCTTTCTTT.

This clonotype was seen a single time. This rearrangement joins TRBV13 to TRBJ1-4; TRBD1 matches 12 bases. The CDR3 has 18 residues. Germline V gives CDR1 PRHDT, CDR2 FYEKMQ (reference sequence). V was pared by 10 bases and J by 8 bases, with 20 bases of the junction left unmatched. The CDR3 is CATSDSGTGGADLEKLFF. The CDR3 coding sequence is TGTGCCACCAGTGACTCTGGGACAGGGGGCGCGGACTTGGAAAAACTGTTTTTT.

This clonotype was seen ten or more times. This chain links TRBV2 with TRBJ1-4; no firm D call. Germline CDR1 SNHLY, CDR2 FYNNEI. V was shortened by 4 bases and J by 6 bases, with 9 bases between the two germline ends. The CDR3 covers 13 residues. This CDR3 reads CASSGGSDEKLFF. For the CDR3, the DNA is TGTGCCAGCAGTGGAGGGTCCGATGAAAAACTGTTTTTT. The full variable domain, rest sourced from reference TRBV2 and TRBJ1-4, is EPEVTQTPSHQVTQMGQEVILRCVPISNHLYFYWYRQILGQKVEFLVSFYNNEISEKSEIFDDQFSVERPDGSNFTLKIRSTKLEDSAMYFCASSGGSDEKLFFGSGTQLSVL.

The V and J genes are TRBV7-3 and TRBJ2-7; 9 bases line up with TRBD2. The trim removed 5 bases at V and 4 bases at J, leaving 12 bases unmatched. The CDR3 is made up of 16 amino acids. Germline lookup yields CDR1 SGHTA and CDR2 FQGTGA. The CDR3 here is CASSGIAGLAVYEQYF. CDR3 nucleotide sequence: TGTGCCAGCAGCGGAATAGCGGGACTAGCAGTATACGAGCAGTACTTC.

The CDR3 here is CASSFRDRGISSEKLFF. CDR3 DNA sequence: TGTGCCAGCAGCTTCCGGGACAGGGGTATCTCTAGTGAAAAACTGTTTTTT. The V and J genes are TRBV7-2 and TRBJ1-4; 10 nucleotides line up with TRBD1. Trimming cost V 3 bases and J 7 bases; bases outside gene matches: 11. This CDR3 is built from 17 residues. In germline, CDR1 is SGHTA, CDR2 FQGNSA.